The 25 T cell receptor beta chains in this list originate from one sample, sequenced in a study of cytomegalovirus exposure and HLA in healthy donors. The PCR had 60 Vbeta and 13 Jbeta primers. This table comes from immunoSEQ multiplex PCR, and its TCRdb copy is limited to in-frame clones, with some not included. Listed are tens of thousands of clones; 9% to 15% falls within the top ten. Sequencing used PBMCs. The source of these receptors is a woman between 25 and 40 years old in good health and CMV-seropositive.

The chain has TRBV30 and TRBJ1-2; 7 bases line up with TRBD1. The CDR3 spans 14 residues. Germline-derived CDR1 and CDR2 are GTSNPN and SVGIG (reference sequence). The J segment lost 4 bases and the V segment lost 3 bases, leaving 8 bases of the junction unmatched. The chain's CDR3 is CAWRADRVPYGYTF. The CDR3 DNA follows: TGTGCCTGGAGGGCCGACAGGGTTCCCTATGGCTACACCTTC.

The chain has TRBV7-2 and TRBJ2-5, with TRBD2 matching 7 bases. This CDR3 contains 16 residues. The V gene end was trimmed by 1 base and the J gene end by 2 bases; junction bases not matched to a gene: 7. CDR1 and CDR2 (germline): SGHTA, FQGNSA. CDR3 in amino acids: CASSLGEKRGQETQYF. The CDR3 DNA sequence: TGTGCCAGCAGCTTAGGGGAGAAGCGGGGTCAAGAGACCCAGTACTTC.

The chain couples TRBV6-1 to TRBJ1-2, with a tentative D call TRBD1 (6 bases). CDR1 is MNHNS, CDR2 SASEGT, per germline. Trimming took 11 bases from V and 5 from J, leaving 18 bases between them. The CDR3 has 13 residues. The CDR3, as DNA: TGTGCCTTGTTTTCACGGGACACTTATGGCTACACCTTC. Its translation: CALFSRDTYGYTF.

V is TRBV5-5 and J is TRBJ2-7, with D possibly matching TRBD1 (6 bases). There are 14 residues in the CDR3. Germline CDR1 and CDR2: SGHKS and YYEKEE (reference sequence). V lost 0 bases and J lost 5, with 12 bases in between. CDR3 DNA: TGTGCCAGCAGCTTGGAACAGGGAGACGACGAGCAGTACTTC. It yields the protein CASSLEQGDDEQYF.

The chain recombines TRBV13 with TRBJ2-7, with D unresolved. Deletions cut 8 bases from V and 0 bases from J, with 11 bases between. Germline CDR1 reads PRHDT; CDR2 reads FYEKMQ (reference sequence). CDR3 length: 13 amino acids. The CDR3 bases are TGTGCCAGCGGTTCAGCGAGCTCCTACGAGCAGTACTTC. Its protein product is CASGSASSYEQYF.

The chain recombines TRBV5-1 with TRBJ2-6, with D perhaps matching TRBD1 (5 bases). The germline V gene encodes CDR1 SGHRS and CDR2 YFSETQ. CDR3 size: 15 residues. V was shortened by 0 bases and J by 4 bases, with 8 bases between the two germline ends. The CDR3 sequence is CASSLAGAGANVLTF. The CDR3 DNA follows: TGCGCCAGCAGCTTGGCTGGGGCAGGGGCCAACGTCCTGACTTTC.

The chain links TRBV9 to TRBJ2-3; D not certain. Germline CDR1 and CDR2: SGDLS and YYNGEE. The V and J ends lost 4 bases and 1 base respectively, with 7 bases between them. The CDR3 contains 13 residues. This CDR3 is CASSPRGTDTQYF. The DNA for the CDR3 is TGTGCCAGCAGCCCCCGCGGCACAGATACGCAGTATTTT.

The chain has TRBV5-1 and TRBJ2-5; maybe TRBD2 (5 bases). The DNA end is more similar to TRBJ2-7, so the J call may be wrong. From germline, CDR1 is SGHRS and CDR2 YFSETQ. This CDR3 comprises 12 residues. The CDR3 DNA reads TGCGCCAGCAGCTTAACTAGCTACGAGCAGTACTTC. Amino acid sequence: CASSLTSYEQYF.

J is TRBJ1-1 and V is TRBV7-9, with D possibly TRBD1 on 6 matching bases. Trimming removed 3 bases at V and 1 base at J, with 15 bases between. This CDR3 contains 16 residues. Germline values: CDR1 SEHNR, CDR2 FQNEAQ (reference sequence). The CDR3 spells CASSLGAGRKNTEAFF. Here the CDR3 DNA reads TGTGCCAGCAGCTTGGGGGCCGGCCGGAAGAACACTGAAGCTTTCTTT.

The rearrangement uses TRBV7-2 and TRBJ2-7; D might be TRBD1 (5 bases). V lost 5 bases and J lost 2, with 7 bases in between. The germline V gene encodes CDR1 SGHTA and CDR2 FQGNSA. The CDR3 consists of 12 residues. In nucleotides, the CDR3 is TGTGCCAGCAGCCAAGGGGCCTACGAGCAGTACTTC. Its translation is CASSQGAYEQYF. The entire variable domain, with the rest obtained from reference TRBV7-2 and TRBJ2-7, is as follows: GAGVSQSPSNKVTEKGKDVELRCDPISGHTALYWYRQSLGQGLEFLIYFQGNSAPDKSGLPSDRFSAERTGGSVSTLTIQRTQQEDSAVYLCASSQGAYEQYFGPGTRLTVT.

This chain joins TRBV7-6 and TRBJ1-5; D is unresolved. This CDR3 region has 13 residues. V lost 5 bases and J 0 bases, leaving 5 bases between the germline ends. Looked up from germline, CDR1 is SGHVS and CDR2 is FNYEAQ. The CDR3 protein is CASSPNSNQPQHF. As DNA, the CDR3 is TGTGCCAGCAGCCCCAATAGCAATCAGCCCCAGCATTTT.

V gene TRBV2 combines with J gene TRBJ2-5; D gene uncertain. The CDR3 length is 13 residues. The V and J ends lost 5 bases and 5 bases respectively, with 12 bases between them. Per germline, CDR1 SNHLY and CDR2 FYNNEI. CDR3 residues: CASSPLRRETQYF. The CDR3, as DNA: TGTGCCAGCAGTCCATTGCGTCGGGAGACCCAGTACTTC.

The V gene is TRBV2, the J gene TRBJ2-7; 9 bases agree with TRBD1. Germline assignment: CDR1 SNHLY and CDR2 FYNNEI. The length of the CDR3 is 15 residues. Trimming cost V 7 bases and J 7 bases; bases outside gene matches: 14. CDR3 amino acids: CASNDRDRASKEQYF. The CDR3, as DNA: TGTGCCAGCAACGACCGGGACAGGGCATCAAAAGAGCAGTACTTC.

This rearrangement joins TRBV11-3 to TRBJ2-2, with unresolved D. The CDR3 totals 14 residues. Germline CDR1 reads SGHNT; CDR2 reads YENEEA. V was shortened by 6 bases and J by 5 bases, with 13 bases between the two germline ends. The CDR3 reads CASREAALTGELFF. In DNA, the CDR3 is TGTGCCAGCAGAGAGGCCGCGCTTACCGGGGAGCTGTTTTTT. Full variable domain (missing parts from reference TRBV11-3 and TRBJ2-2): EAGVVQSPRYKIIEKKQPVAFWCNPISGHNTLYWYLQNLGQGPELLIRYENEEAVDDSQLPKDRFSAERLKGVDSTLKIQPAELGDSAVYLCASREAALTGELFFGEGSRLTVL.

Here the CDR3 reads CASSYDSLSYNSPLHF. Written as DNA, the CDR3 is TGTGCCAGCAGTTACGACAGTTTATCCTATAATTCACCCCTCCACTTT. The chain links TRBV6-6 to TRBJ1-6, with a weak D call TRBD1 (5 bases). V lost 2 bases to trimming and J lost 1 base, with 9 bases between them. The V gene's germline CDR1 is MNHNY and CDR2 SVGAGI (reference sequence). This CDR3 has 16 residues.

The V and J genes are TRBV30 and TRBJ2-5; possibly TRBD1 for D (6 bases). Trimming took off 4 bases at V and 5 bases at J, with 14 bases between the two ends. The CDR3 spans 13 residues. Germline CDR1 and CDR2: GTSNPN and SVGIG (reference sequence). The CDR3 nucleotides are TGTGCCTGGATGTCCAGGGGTGGGGAGACCCAGTACTTC. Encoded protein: CAWMSRGGETQYF.

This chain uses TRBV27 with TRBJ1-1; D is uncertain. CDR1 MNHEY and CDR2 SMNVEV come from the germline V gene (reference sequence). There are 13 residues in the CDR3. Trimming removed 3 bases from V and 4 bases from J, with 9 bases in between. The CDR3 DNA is TGTGCCAGCAGTTTTAAGGAGGGCACTGAAGCTTTCTTT. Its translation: CASSFKEGTEAFF.

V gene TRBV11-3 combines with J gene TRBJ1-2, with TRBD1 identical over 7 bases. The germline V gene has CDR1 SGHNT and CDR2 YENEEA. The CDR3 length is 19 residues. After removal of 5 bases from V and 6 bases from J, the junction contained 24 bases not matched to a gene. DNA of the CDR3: TGTGCCAGCAGCGCGGGACAGAGACTTTCCTACTATGGGGTTGATGGCTACACCTTC. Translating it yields CASSAGQRLSYYGVDGYTF.

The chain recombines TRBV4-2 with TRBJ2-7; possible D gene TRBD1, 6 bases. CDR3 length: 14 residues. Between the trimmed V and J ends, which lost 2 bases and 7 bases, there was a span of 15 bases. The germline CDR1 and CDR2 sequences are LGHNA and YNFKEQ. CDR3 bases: TGTGCCAGCAGCCAACCTCGGACAGACTCAGAGCAGTACTTC. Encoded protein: CASSQPRTDSEQYF.

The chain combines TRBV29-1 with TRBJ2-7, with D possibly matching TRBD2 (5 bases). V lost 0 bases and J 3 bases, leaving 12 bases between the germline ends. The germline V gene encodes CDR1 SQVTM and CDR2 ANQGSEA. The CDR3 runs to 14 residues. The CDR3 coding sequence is TGCAGCGTTGAAGAGGGGAAAGGAGGCTACGAGCAGTACTTC. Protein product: CSVEEGKGGYEQYF.

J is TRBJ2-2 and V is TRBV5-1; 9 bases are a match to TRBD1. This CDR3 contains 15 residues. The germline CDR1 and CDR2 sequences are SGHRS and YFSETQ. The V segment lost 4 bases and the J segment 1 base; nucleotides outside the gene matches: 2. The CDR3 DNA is TGCGCCAGCAGCCGACAGGGGGAGAACACCGGGGAGCTGTTTTTT. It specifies CASSRQGENTGELFF.

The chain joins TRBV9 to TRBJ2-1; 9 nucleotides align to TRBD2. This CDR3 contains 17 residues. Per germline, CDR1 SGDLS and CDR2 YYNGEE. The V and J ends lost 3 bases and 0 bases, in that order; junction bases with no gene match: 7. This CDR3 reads CASSDPRTSASYNEQFF. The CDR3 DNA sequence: TGTGCCAGCAGCGACCCCCGGACTAGCGCCTCCTACAATGAGCAGTTCTTC.

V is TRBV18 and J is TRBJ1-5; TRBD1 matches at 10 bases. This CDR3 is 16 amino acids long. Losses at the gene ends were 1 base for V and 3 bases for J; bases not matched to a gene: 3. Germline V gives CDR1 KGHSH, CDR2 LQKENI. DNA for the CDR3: TGTGCCAGCTCACCACGTGGACAGGGGGACAATCAGCCCCAGCATTTT. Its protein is CASSPRGQGDNQPQHF.

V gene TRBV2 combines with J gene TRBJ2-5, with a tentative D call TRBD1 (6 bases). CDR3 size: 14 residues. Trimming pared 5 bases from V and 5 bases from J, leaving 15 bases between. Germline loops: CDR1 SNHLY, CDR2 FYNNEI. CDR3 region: CASSQGRGSETQYF. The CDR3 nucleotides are TGTGCCAGCAGTCAGGGCAGGGGAAGTGAGACCCAGTACTTC.

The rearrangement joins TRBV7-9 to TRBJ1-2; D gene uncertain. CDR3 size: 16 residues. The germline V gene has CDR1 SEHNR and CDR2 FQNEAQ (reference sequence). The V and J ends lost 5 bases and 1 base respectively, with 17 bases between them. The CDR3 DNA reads TGTGCCAGCAGCCGATTCCTAGCCAGTCTTAACTATGGCTACACCTTC. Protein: CASSRFLASLNYGYTF.